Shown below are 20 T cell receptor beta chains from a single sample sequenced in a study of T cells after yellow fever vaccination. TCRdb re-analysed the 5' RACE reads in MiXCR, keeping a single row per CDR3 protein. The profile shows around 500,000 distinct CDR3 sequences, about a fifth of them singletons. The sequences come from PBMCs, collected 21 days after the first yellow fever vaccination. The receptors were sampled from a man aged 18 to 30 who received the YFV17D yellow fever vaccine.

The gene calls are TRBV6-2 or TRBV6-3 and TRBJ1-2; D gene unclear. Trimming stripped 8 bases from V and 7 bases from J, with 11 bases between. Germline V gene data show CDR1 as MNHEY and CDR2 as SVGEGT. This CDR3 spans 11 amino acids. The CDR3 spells CASRFSAGYTF. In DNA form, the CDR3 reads TGTGCCAGCCGATTCTCCGCTGGCTACACCTTC.

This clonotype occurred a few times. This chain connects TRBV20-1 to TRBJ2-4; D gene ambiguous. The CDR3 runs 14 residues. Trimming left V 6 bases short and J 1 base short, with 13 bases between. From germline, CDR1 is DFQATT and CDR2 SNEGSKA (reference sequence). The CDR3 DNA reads TGCAGTGCCGGGTCGGCGGACGCCAAAAACATTCAGTACTTC. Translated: CSAGSADAKNIQYF.

Here the CDR3 reads CASSASGGRSYEQYF. CDR3 DNA: TGTGCCAGCAGTGCTAGCGGGGGCCGATCCTACGAGCAGTACTTC. The genes are TRBV2 and TRBJ2-7, with TRBD2 identical over 10 bases. After removal of 4 bases from V and 1 base from J, the junction contained 4 bases not matched to a gene. Germline-derived CDR1 and CDR2 are SNHLY and FYNNEI. This CDR3 spans 15 amino acids.

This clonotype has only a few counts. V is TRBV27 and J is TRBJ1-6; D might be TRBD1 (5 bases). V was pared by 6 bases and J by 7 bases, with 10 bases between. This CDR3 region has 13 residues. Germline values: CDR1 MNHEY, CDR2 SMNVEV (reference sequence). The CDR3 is CASRRQRNSPLHF. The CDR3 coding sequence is TGTGCCAGCAGGCGACAGAGGAATTCACCCCTCCACTTT.

DNA of the CDR3: TGTGCCAGCAGAAAGCTCAGCATGAACACTGAAGCTTTCTTT. This codes for CASRKLSMNTEAFF. This chain uses TRBV7-9 with TRBJ1-1; unclear D gene. Germline CDR1 is SEHNR and CDR2 is FQNEAQ (reference sequence). The CDR3 is 14 amino acids. V was trimmed by 6 bases and J by 0 bases, leaving 11 bases between them.

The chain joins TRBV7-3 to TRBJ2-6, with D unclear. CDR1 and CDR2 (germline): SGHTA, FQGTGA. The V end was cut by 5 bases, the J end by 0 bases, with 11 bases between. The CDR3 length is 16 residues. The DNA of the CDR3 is TGTGCCAGCAGCCCCGACGTTTCCTCTGGGGCCAACGTCCTGACTTTC. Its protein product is CASSPDVSSGANVLTF.

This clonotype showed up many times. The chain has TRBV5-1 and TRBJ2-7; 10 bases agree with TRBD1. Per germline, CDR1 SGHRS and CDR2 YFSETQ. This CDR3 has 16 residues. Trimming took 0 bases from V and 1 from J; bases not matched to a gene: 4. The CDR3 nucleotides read TGCGCCAGCAGCTTGGTCGGGGACAGGGGTTCCTACGAGCAGTACGTC. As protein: CASSLVGDRGSYEQYV.

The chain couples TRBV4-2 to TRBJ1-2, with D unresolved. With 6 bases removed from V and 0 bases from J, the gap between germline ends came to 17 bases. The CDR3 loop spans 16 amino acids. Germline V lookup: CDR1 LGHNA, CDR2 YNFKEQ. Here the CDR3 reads CASSRNPWKANYGYTF. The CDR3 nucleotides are TGTGCCAGCAGTCGAAACCCTTGGAAGGCTAACTATGGCTACACCTTC.

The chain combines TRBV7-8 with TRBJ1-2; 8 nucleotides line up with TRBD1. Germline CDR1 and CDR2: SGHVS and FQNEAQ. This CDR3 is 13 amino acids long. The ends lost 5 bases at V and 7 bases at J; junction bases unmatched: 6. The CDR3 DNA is TGTGCCAGCAGCCTAGGACAGGGAATTGGCTACACCTTC. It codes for CASSLGQGIGYTF.

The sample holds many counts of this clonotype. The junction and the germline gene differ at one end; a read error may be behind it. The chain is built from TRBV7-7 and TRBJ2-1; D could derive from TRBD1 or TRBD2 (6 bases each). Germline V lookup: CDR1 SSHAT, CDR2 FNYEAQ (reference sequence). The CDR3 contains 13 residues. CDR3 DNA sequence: TGTGCTAGCAGCTTAGGGGGGACAACGGAGCAGTTCTTC. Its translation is CASSLGGTTEQFF.

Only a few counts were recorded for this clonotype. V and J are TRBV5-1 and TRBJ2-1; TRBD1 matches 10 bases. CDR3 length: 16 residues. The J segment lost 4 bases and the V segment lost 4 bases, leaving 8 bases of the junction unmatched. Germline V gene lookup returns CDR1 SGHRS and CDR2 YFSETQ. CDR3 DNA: TGCGCCAGCAGCAGAAGACAGGGGGCACTGTACAATGAGCAGTTCTTC. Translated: CASSRRQGALYNEQFF. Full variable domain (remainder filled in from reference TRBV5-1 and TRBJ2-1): KAGVTQTPRYLIKTRGQQVTLSCSPISGHRSVSWYQQTPGQGLQFLFEYFSETQRNKGNFPGRFSGRQFSNSRSEMNVSTLELGDSALYLCASSRRQGALYNEQFFGPGTRLTVL.

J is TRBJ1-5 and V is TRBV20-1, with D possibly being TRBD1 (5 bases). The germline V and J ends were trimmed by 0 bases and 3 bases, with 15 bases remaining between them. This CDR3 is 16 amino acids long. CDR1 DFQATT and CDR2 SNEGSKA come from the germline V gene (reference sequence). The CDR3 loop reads CSARDGKQATNQPQHF. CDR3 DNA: TGCAGTGCTAGAGATGGGAAACAGGCTACCAATCAGCCCCAGCATTTT.

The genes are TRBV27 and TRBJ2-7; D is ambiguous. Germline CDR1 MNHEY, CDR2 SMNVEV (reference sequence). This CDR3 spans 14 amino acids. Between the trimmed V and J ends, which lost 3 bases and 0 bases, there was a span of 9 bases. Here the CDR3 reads CASSLWASSYEQYF. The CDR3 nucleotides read TGTGCCAGCAGTTTGTGGGCTAGCTCCTACGAGCAGTACTTC.

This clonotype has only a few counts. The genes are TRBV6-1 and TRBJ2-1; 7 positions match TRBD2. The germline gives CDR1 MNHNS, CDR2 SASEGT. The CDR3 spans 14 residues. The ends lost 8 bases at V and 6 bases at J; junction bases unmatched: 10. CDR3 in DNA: TGTGCCAGCGGGGGGGGGGTTAGGGTCAATGAGCAGTTCTTC. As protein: CASGGGVRVNEQFF.

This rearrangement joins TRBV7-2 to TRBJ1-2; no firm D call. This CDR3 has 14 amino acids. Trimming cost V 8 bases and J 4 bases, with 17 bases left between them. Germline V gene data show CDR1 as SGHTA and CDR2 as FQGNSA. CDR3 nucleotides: TGTGCCAGCGTGCTTTTTCCCTCCCTCTATGGCTACACCTTC. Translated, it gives CASVLFPSLYGYTF. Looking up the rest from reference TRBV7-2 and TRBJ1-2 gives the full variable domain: GAGVSQSPSNKVTEKGKDVELRCDPISGHTALYWYRQSLGQGLEFLIYFQGNSAPDKSGLPSDRFSAERTGGSVSTLTIQRTQQEDSAVYLCASVLFPSLYGYTFGSGTRLTVV.

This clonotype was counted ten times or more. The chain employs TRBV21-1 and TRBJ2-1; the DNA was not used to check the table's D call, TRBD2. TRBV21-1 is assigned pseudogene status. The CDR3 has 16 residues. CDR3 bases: TGTGCCAGCATCATGGGGAGCGGGGCCTCCTACAATGAGCAGTTCTTC. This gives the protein CASIMGSGASYNEQFF.

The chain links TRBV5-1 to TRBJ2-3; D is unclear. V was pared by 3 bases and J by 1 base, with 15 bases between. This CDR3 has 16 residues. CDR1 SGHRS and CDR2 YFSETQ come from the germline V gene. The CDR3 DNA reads TGCGCCAGCAGCTGGAACAGAGAATTAGGCACAGATACGCAGTATTTT. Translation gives CASSWNRELGTDTQYF.

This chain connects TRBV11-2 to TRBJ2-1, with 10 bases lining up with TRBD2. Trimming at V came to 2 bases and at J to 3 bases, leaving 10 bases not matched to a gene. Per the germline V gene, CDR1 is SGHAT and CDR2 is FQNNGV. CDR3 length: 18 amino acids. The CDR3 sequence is CASSLKRTLAGVYNEQFF. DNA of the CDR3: TGTGCCAGCAGCTTAAAACGGACCCTAGCGGGGGTCTACAATGAGCAGTTCTTC.

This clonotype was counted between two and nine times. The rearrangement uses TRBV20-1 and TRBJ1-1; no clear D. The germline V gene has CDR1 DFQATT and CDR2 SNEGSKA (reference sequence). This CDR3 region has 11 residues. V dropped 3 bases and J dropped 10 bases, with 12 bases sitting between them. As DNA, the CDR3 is TGCAGTGCTAGGGCATCCCTGGGAGCTTTCTTT. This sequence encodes CSARASLGAFF.

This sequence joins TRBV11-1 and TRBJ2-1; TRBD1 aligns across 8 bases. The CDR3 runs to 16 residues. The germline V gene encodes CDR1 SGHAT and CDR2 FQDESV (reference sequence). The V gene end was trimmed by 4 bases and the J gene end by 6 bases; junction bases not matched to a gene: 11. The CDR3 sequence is CASSSTGQGLTNEQFF. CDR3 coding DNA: TGTGCCAGCAGCTCGACAGGACAGGGCTTAACCAATGAGCAGTTCTTC.